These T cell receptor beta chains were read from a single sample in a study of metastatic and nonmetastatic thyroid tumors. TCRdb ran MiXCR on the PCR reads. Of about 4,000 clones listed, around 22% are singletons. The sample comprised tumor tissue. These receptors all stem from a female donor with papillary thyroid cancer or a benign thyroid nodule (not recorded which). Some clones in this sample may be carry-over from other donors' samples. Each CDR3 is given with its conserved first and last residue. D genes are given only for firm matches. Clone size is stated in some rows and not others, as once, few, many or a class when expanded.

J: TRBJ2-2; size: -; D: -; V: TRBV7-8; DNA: TGTGCCAGCAGCCCAAGGGGGTCAACCACCGGGGAGCTGTTTTTT; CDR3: CASSPRGSTTGELFF
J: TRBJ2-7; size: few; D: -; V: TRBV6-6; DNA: TGTGCCAGCAGTTACGGGGGCTGGTACGAGCAGTACTTC; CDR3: CASSYGGWYEQYF
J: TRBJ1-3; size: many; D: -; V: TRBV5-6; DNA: TGTGCCAGCAGCTTGGGATTAAACTCTGGAAACACCATATATTTT; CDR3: CASSLGLNSGNTIYF
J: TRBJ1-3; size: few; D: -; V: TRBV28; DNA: TGTGCCAGCAGCGACATGAGCTCTGGAAACACCATATATTTT; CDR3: CASSDMSSGNTIYF
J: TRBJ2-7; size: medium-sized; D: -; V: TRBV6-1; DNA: TGTGCCAGCAGTGCGGAAAACGAGCAGTACTTC; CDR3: CASSAENEQYF
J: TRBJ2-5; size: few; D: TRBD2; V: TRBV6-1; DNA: TGTGCCAGCCAGACTAGCGGGTACGAGACCCAGTACTTC; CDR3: CASQTSGYETQYF
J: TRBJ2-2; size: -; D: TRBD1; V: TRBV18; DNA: TGTGCCAGCCCACCAGGGGGCCACACCGGGGAGCTGTTTTTT; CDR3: CASPPGGHTGELFF
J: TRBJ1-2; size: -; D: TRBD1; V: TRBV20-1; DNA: TGCAGTGCTAGCGTACCAGGGGGCCCTGTACCGTATGGCTACACCTTC; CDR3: CSASVPGGPVPYGYTF
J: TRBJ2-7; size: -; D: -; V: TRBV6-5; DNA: TGTGCCAGCAGTTACTTGGCGGGCGAGGGCTACGAGCAGTACTTC; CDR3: CASSYLAGEGYEQYF
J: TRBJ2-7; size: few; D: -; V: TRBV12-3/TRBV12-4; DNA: TGTGCCAGCAGTTTATTGAGCATTATATCCTACGAGCAGTACTTC; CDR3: CASSLLSIISYEQYF
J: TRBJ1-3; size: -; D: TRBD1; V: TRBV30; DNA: TGTGCCTGGGGTTCCTGGACAGGGAATAGAAACACCACATATTTT; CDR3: CAWGSWTGNRNTTYF
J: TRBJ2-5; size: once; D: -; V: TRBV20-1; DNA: TGCAGTGCTAGAGATTTTCTTGACACCATCCAAGAGACCCAGTACTTC; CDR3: CSARDFLDTIQETQYF
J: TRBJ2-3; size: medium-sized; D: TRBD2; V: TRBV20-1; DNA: TGCAGTGCTAGAGATGGATTAGCGGGTGAAACAGATACGCAGTATTTT; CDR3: CSARDGLAGETDTQYF
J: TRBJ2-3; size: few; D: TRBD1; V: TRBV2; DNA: TGTGCCAGCAGTGGGACAGGGTCGGGAGATACGCAGTATTTT; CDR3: CASSGTGSGDTQYF
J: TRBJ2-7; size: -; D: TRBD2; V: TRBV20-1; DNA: TGCAGTGCTAGAGGAGCTAGCGGGATCTACGAGCAATACTTC; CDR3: CSARGASGIYEQYF
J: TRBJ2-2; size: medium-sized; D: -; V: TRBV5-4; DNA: TGTGCCAGCAACCGATGGCAGGATGCCGGGGAGCTGTTTTTT; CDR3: CASNRWQDAGELFF
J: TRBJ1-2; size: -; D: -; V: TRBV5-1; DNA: TGCGCCAGCAGCTCAAAACAGGGTAACTATGGCCACACCTTC; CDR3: CASSSKQGNYGHTF
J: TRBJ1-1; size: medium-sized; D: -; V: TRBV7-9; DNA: TGTGCCAGCAGCGGCAGTCTCTCAGCTTTCTTT; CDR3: CASSGSLSAFF
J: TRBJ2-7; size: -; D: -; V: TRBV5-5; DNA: TGTGCCAGCAGCCCTGCGCCCAGTTTAGGCGACGAGCAGTACTTC; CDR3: CASSPAPSLGDEQYF
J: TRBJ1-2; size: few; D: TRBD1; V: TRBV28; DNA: TGTGCCAGCAGAGAACAGGGGGCGACCTATGGCTACACCTTC; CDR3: CASREQGATYGYTF
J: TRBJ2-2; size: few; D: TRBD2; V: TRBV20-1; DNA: TGCAGTGCTGAGGGGGGACTAGCGAGTAACACCGGGGAGCTGTTTTTT; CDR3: CSAEGGLASNTGELFF
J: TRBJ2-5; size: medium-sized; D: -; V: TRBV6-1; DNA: TGTGCCAGCAGTGAAGGCCCCCAAGAGACCCAGTACTTC; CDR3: CASSEGPQETQYF
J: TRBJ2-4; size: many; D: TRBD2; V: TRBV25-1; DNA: TGTGCCAGCAGTGATGGACTAGCGGTAGCCAAAAACATTCAGTACTTC; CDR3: CASSDGLAVAKNIQYF
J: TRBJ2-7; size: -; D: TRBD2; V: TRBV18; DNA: TGTGCCAGCTCACTGCAGCGGGAGAGCTCCTACGAGCAGTACTTC; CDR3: CASSLQRESSYEQYF
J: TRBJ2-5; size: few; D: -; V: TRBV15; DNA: TGTGCCACCAGCAGAGATCGGACGCAAGAGACCCAGTACTTC; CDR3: CATSRDRTQETQYF
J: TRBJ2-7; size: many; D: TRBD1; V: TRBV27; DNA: TGTGCCAGCAGCTCTGACAGGGGGCTGAACGAGCAGTACTTC; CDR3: CASSSDRGLNEQYF
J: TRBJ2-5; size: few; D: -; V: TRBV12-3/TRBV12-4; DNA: TGTGCCAGCGGCCTCCTAGGCCAAGAGACCCAGTACTTC; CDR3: CASGLLGQETQYF
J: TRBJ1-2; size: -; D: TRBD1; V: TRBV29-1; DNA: TGCAGCGTTGATCGCCTGGACAGGGGGGGTGGCTACACCTTC; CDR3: CSVDRLDRGGGYTF
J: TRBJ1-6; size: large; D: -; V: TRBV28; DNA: TGTGCCAGCTCGTCCCCACGAGAACGAAATTCACCCCTCCACTTT; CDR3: CASSSPRERNSPLHF
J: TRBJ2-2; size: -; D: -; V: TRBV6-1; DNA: TGTGCCAGCAGCTGGACAGTGAACACCGGGGAGCTGTTTTTT; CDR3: CASSWTVNTGELFF
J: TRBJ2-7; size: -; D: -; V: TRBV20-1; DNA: TGCAGTGCTAGAGATATGGCGGTAGGCTACGAGCAGTACTTC; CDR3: CSARDMAVGYEQYF